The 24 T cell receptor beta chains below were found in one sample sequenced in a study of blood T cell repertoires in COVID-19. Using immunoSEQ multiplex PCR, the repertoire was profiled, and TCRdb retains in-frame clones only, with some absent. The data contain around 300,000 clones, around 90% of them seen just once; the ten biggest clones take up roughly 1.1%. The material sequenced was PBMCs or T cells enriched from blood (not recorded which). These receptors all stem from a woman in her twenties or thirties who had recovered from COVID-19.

The CDR3 spells CASSQEAGFRGPEAFF. Here the CDR3 DNA reads TGTGCCAGCAGCCAAGAGGCTGGCTTTCGGGGTCCTGAAGCTTTCTTT. The chain combines TRBV3-1 (or the pseudogene TRBV3-2) with TRBJ1-1, with D uncertain. CDR1 and CDR2 from the germline V gene are LGHDT and YNNKEL (reference sequence). Trimming took 0 bases from V and 6 from J, leaving 17 bases between them. The length of the CDR3 is 16 residues.

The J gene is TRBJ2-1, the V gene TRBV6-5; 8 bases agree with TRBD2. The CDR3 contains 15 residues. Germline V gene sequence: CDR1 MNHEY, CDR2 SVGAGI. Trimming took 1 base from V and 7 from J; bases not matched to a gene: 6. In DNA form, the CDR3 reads TGTGCCAGCAGTTACTTTGGCGGGAGGTGGAATGAGCAGTTCTTC. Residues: CASSYFGGRWNEQFF.

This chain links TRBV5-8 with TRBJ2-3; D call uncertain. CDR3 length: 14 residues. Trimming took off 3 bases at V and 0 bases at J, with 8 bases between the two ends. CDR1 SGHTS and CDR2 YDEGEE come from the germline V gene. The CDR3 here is CASSSTTSTDTQYF. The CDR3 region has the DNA TGTGCCAGCAGCTCCACTACTAGCACAGATACGCAGTATTTT.

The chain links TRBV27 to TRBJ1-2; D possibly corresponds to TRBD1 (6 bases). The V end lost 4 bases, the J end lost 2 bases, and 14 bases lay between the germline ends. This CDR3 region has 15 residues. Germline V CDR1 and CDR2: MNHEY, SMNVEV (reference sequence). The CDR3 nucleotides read TGTGCCAGCAGTTCACAGGGCGTTCCGAACTATGGCTACACCTTC. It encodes CASSSQGVPNYGYTF.

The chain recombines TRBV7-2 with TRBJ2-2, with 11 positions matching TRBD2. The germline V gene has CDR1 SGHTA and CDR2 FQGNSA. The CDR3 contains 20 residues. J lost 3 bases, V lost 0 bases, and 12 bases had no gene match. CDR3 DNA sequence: TGTGCCAGCAGCTTAGCGGTGGTTCCTAGCGGGAGGTCGGACACCGGGGAGCTGTTTTTT. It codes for CASSLAVVPSGRSDTGELFF.

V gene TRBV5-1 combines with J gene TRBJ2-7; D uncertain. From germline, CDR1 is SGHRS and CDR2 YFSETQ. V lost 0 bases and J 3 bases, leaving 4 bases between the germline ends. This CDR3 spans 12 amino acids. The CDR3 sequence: CASSLGGYEQYF. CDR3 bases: TGCGCCAGCAGCTTGGGAGGCTACGAGCAGTACTTC.

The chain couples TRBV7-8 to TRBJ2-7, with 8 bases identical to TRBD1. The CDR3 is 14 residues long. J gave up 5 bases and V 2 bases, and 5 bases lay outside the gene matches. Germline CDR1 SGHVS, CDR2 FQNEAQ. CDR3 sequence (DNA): TGTGCCAGCAGCTTACGGACAGGGAACGACGAGCAGTACTTC. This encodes CASSLRTGNDEQYF.

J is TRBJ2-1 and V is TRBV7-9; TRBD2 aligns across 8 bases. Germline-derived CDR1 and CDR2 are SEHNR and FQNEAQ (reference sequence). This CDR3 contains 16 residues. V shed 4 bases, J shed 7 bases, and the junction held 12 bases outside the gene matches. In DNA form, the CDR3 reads TGTGCCAGCAGCTCCTTCTCACGGGAGGGCCAGAATGAGCAGTTCTTC. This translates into CASSSFSREGQNEQFF.

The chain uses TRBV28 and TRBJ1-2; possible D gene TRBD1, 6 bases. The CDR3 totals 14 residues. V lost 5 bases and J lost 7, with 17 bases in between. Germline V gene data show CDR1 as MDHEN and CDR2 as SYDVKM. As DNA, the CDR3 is TGTGCCAGCAGTGTAGGGACATACGGCTCTGGCTACACCTTC. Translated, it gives CASSVGTYGSGYTF.

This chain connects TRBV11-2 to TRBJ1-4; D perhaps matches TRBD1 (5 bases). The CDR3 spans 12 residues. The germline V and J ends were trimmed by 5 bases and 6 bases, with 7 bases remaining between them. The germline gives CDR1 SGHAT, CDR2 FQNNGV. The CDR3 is CASSQGDEKLFF. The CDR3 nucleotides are TGTGCCAGCAGCCAAGGGGATGAAAAACTGTTTTTT.

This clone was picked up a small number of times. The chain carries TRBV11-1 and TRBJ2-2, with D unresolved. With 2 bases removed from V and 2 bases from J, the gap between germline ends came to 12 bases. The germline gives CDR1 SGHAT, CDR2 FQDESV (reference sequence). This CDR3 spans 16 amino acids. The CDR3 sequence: CASSLRGTFNTGELFF. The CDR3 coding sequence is TGTGCCAGCAGCTTAAGAGGAACTTTTAACACCGGGGAGCTGTTTTTT.

The CDR3 region has the DNA TGTGCCAGCAGTTTTAGGGGAAACATTCAGTACTTC. Amino acid sequence: CASSFRGNIQYF. The chain combines TRBV28 with TRBJ2-4, with a possible D match to TRBD1 (5 bases). The V end was cut by 3 bases, the J end by 6 bases, with 6 bases between. Germline CDR1 MDHEN, CDR2 SYDVKM. CDR3 length: 12 amino acids. The whole variable domain, filled in from reference TRBV28 and TRBJ2-4, reads DVKVTQSSRYLVKRTGEKVFLECVQDMDHENMFWYRQDPGLGLRLIYFSYDVKMKEKGDIPEGYSVSREKKERFSLILESASTNQTSMYLCASSFRGNIQYFGAGTRLSVL.

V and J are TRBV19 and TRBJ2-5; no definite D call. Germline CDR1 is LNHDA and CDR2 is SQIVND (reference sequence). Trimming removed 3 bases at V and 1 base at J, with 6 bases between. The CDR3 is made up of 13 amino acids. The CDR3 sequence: CASSIQAQETQYF. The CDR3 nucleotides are TGTGCCAGTAGTATTCAGGCCCAAGAGACCCAGTACTTC.

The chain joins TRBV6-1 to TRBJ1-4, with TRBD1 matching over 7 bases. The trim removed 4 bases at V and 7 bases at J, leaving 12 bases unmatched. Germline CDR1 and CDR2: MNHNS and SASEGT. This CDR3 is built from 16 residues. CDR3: CASSVGGPRGGEKLFF. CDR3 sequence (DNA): TGTGCCAGCAGTGTAGGGGGCCCGAGGGGAGGTGAAAAACTGTTTTTT.

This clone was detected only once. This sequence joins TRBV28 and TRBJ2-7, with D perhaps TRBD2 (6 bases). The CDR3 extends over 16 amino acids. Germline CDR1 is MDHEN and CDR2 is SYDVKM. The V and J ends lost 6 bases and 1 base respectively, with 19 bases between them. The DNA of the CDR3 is TGTGCCAGCAGGCCCCTTAGGGGAGCGGGTTCCTACGAGCAGTACTTC. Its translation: CASRPLRGAGSYEQYF.

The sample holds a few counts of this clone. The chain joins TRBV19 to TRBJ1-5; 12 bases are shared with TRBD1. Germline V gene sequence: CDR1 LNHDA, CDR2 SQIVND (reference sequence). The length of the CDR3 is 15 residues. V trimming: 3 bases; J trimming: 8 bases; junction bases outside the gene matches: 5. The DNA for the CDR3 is TGTGCCAGTAGTATGGGGACAGGGGGCCTAGAGCCCCAGCATTTT. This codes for CASSMGTGGLEPQHF.

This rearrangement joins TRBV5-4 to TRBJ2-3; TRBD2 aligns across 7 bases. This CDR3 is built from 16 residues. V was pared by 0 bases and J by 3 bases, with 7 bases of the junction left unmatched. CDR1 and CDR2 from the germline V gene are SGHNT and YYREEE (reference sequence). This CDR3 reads CASSLDVGRRTDTQYF. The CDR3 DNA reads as TGTGCCAGCAGCTTGGATGTCGGGAGGCGGACAGATACGCAGTATTTT.

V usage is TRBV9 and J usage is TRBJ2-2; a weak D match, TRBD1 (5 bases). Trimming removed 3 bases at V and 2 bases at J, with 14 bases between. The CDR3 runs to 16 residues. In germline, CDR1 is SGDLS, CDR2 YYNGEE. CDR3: CASSALGPQNTGELFF. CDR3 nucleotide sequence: TGTGCCAGCAGCGCTCTGGGGCCTCAAAACACCGGGGAGCTGTTTTTT. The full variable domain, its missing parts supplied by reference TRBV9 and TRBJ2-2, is DSGVTQTPKHLITATGQRVTLRCSPRSGDLSVYWYQQSLDQGLQFLIQYYNGEERAKGNILERFSAQQFPDLHSELNLSSLELGDSALYFCASSALGPQNTGELFFGEGSRLTVL.

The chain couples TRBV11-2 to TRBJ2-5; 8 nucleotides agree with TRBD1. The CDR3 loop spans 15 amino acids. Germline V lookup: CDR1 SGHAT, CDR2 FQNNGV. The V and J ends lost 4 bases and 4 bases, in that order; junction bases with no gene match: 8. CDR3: CASSSEQGGGETQYF. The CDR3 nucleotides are TGTGCCAGCAGCTCAGAACAGGGGGGAGGAGAGACCCAGTACTTC.

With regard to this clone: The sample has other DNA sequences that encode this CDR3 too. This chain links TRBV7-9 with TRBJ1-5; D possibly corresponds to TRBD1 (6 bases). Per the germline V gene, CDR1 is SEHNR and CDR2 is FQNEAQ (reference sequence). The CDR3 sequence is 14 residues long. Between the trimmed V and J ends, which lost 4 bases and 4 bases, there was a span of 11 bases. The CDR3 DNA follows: TGTGCCAGCAGCTCGGACAGTTCAAATCAGCCCCAGCATTTT. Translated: CASSSDSSNQPQHF.

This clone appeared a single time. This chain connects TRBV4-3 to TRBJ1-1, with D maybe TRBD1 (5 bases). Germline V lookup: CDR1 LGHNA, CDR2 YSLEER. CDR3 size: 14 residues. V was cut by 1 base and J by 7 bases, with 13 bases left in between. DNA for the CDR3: TGCGCCAGCAGCCAAGGGGGCGGTGTGGGTGAAGCTTTCTTT. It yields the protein CASSQGGGVGEAFF.

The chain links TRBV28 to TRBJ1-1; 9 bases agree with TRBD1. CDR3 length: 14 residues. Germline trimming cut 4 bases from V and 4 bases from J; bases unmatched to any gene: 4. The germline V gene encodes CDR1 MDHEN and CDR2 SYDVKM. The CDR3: CASSYRGQGTEAFF. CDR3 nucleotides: TGTGCCAGCAGTTACAGGGGGCAGGGCACTGAAGCTTTCTTT.

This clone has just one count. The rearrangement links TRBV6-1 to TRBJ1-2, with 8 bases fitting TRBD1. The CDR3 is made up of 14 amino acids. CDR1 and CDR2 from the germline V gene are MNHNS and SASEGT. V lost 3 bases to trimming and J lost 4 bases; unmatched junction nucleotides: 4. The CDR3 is CASSDRGRVYGYTF. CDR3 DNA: TGTGCCAGCAGTGACAGGGGGCGCGTCTATGGCTACACCTTC.

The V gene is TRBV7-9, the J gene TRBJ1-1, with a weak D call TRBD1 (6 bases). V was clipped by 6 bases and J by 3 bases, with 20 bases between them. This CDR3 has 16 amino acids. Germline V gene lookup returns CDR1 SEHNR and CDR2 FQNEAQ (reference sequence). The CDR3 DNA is TGTGCCAGCAGACCCAACAGGGCCAGTGGGGACACTGAAGCTTTCTTT. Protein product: CASRPNRASGDTEAFF.